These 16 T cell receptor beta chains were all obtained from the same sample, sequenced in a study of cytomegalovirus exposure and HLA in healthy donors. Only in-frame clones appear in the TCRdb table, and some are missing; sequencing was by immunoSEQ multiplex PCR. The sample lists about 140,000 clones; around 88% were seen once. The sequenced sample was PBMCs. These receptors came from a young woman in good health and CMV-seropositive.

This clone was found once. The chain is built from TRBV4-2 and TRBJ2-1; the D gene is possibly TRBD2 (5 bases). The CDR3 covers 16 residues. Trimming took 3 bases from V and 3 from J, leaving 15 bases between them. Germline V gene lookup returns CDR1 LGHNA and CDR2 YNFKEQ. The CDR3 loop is CASSQGVGGVYNEQFF. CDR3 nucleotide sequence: TGTGCCAGCAGCCAGGGAGTGGGTGGGGTCTACAATGAGCAGTTCTTC.

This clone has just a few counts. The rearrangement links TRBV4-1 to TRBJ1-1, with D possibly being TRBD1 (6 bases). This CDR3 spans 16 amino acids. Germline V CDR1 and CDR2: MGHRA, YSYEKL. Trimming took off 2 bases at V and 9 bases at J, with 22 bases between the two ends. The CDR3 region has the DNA TGCGCCAGCAGCCAAATTCCTCGACAGGCTGGAGAGAAAGCTTTCTTT. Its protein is CASSQIPRQAGEKAFF.

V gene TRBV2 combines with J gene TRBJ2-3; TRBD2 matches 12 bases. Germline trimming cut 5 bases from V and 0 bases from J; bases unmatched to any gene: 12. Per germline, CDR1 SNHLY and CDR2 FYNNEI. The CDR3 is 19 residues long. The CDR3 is CASSKTSGRGGLSTDTQYF. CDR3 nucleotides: TGTGCCAGCAGTAAGACTAGCGGGAGAGGGGGCCTGAGCACAGATACGCAGTATTTT.

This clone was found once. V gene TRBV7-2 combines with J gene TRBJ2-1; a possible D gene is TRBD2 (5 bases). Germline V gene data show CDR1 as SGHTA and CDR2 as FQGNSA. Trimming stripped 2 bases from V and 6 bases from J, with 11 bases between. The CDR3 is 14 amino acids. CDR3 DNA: TGTGCCAGCAGCTTAAGACGGGCGGGCAATGAGCAGTTCTTC. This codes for CASSLRRAGNEQFF.

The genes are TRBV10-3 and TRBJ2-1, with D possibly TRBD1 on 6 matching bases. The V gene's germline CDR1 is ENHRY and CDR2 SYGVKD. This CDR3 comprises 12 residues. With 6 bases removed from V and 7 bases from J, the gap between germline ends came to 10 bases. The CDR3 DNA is TGTGCCATCAGCTTAGGGGGAAATGAGCAGTTCTTC. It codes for CAISLGGNEQFF.

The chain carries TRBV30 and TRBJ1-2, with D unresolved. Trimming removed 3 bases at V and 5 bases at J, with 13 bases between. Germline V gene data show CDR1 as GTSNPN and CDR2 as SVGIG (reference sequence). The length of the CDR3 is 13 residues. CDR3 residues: CAWSPSGAYGYTF. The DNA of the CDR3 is TGTGCCTGGAGCCCCTCTGGAGCATATGGCTACACCTTC.

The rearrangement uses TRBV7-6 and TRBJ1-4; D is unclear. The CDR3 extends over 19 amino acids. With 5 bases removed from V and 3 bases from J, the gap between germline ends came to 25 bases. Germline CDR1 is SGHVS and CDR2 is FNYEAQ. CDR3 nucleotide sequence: TGTGCCAGCAGCCCCTTTTTGCCTCGTCTCCGGGTTCCTAATGAAAAACTGTTTTTT. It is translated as CASSPFLPRLRVPNEKLFF. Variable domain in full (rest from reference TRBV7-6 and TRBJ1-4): GAGVSQSPRYKVTKRGQDVALRCDPISGHVSLYWYRQALGQGPEFLTYFNYEAQQDKSGLPNDRFSAERPEGSISTLTIQRTEQRDSAMYRCASSPFLPRLRVPNEKLFFGSGTQLSVL.

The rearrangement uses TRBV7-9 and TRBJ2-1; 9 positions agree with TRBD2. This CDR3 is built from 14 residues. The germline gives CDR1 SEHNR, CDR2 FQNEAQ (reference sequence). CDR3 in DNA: TGTGCTGTCATGGGGACTAGCACCTACAATGAGCAGTTCTTC. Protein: CAVMGTSTYNEQFF.

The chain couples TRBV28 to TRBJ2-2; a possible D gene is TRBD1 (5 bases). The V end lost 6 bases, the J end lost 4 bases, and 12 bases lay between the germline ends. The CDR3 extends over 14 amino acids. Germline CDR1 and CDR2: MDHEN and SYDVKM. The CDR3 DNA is TGTGCCAGCAGCTGGCAGGGATCCACCGGGGAGCTGTTTTTT. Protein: CASSWQGSTGELFF.

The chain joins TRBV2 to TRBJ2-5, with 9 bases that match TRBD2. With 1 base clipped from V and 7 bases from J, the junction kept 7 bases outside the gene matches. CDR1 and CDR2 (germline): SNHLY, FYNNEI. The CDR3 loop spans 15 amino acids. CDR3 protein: CASSEDGGGAGTQYF. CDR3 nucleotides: TGTGCCAGCAGTGAAGACGGCGGGGGGGCCGGGACCCAGTACTTC.

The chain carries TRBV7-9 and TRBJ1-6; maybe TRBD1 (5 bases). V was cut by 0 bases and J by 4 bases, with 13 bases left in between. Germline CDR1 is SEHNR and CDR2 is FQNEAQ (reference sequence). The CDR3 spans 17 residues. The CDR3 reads CASSLADHGGYNSPLHF. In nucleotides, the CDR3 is TGTGCCAGCAGCTTAGCCGACCACGGGGGGTATAATTCACCCCTCCACTTT. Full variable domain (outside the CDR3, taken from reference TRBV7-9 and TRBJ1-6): DTGVSQNPRHKITKRGQNVTFRCDPISEHNRLYWYRQTLGQGPEFLTYFQNEAQLEKSRLLSDRFSAERPKGSFSTLEIQRTEQGDSAMYLCASSLADHGGYNSPLHFGNGTRLTVT.

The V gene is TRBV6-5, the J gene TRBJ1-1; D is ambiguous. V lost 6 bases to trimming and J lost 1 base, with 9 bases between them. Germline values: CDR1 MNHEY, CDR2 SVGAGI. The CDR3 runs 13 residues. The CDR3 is CASSPIRNTEAFF. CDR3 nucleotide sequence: TGTGCCAGCAGCCCTATTAGGAACACTGAAGCTTTCTTT.

As DNA, the CDR3 is TGTGCCAGCAGCTTTGGACAGATCACCGGGGAGCTGTTTTTT. Protein product: CASSFGQITGELFF. This sequence joins TRBV5-5 and TRBJ2-2; TRBD1 might be the D (6 bases). The V and J ends lost 2 bases and 4 bases respectively, with 9 bases between them. The CDR3 contains 14 residues. CDR1 SGHKS and CDR2 YYEKEE come from the germline V gene (reference sequence).

CDR3 region: CASSLETGGYEQYF. CDR3 coding DNA: TGTGCCAGCAGCTTAGAAACAGGGGGCTACGAGCAGTACTTC. The V gene is TRBV7-3, the J gene TRBJ2-7; 8 nucleotides line up with TRBD1. The germline V gene encodes CDR1 SGHTA and CDR2 FQGTGA. The V and J ends lost 2 bases and 3 bases, in that order; junction bases with no gene match: 3. There are 14 residues in the CDR3.

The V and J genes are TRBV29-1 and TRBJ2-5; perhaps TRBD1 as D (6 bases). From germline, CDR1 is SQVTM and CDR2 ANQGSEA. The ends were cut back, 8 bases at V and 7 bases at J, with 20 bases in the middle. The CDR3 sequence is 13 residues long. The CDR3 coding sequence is TGCAGCTTGGCAGGGGATAGAGTCGGGACCCAGTACTTC. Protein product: CSLAGDRVGTQYF.

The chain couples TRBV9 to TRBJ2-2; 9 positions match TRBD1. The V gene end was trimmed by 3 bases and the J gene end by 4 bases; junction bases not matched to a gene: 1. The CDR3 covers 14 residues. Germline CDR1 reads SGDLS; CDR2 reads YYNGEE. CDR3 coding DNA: TGTGCCAGCAGCGCACAGGGGGCCACCGGGGAGCTGTTTTTT. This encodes CASSAQGATGELFF.